This entry lists 5 T cell receptor beta chains sequenced from one sample in a study of T cell changes during pregnancy in multiple sclerosis. Using immunoSEQ multiplex PCR, the repertoire was profiled, and TCRdb retains in-frame clones only, with some absent. This table holds 35,000 to 40,000 clones, roughly 90% found once. Sequences were derived from CD8+ T cells from peripheral blood mononuclear cells, sampled in the third trimester of pregnancy. These receptors all come from a female donor with multiple sclerosis, enrolled in a pregnancy study.

The chain employs TRBV6-5 and TRBJ1-5, with TRBD1 matching over 9 bases. J was trimmed by 5 bases and V by 6 bases; bases with no gene match: 8. The germline CDR1 and CDR2 sequences are MNHEY and SVGAGI. The CDR3 is 15 amino acids. The CDR3 coding sequence is TGTGCCAGCAGCCCCGGGACAGGGATCCATCAGCCCCAGCATTTT. It yields the protein CASSPGTGIHQPQHF.

This clone occurred a few times. This chain links TRBV7-6 with TRBJ1-1; D is unclear. Germline V gene data show CDR1 as SGHVS and CDR2 as FNYEAQ. This CDR3 region has 13 residues. V was cut by 2 bases and J by 3 bases, with 7 bases left in between. CDR3 region: CASSLFGDTEAFF. The CDR3 DNA is TGTGCCAGCAGCTTATTCGGGGACACTGAAGCTTTCTTT.

This clone was picked up one time. The chain has TRBV6-4 and TRBJ2-3, with a weak D call TRBD2 (5 bases). This CDR3 has 14 amino acids. Germline CDR1 is MRHNA and CDR2 is SNTAGT. Trimming stripped 5 bases from V and 2 bases from J, with 11 bases between. CDR3 sequence: CASSQGRDTDTQYF. The CDR3 nucleotides are TGTGCCAGCAGTCAAGGGAGAGACACAGATACGCAGTATTTT.

The chain recombines TRBV13 with TRBJ1-1; TRBD1 matches 8 bases. CDR3 length equals 16 residues. Germline CDR1 and CDR2: PRHDT and FYEKMQ (reference sequence). V trimming: 4 bases; J trimming: 1 base; junction bases outside the gene matches: 8. The CDR3 sequence: CASSWQRTGRNTEAFF. The CDR3 DNA reads TGTGCCAGCAGCTGGCAAAGGACAGGGCGGAACACTGAAGCTTTCTTT.

The chain couples TRBV19 to TRBJ1-2, with a weak D call TRBD1 (6 bases). Germline V gene data show CDR1 as LNHDA and CDR2 as SQIVND (reference sequence). The length of the CDR3 is 13 residues. V lost 3 bases and J 7 bases, leaving 12 bases between the germline ends. CDR3 sequence (DNA): TGTGCCAGTAGTATTTCGCCCAGGGGTGGCTACACCTTC. Translated, it gives CASSISPRGGYTF.